The sample holds one count of the clone carrying this TCR beta chain. Its specificity is not known. Germline CDR1 and CDR2: GTSNPN and SVGIG (reference sequence). CDR3 size: 14 residues. Trimming took off 3 bases at V and 0 bases at J, with 9 bases between the two ends. This sample was included in a study of PD-1 blockade in classical Hodgkin lymphoma. Study conclusions and caveats: Underlying causes for the observed repertoire differences were not defined, possibly disease activity or prior therapy. At baseline, newly diagnosed patients reportedly showed less TCR diversity than healthy donors.

The time point denotes: newly diagnosed, previously untreated cHL patient sample. Investigators isolated CD4+ T cells from thawed PBMCs through magnetic negative selection. PBMCs representing newly diagnosed, untreated classical Hodgkin lymphoma functioned as the comparison. TCRdb keeps only in-frame clones here, not all; method: immunoSEQ multiplex PCR. The table shows about 23,000 clones, with roughly nine tenths occurring only once. The J gene is TRBJ1-3, the V gene TRBV30, with D unresolved. Specimen: CD4+ T cells from blood. The clonotype comes from a human donor with classical Hodgkin lymphoma. The CDR3 sequence is CAWSLGSSGNTIYF. Here the CDR3 DNA reads TGTGCCTGGAGCCTAGGAAGCTCTGGAAACACCATATATTTT.